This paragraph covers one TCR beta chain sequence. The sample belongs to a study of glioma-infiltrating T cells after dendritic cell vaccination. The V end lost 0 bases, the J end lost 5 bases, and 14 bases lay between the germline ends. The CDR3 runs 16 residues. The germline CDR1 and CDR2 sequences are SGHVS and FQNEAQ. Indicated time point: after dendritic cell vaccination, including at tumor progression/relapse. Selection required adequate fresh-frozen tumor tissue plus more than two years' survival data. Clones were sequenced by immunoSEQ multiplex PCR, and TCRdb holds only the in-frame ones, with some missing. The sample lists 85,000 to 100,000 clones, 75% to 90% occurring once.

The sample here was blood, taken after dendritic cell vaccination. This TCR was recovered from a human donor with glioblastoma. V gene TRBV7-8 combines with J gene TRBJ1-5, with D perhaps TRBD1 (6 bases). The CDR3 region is CASSLARVQGDQPQHF. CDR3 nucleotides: TGTGCCAGCAGCTTAGCTAGAGTACAGGGAGATCAGCCCCAGCATTTT.